The next 17 T cell receptor beta chains were all read from a single sample in a study of shared clonotypes between healthy human individuals. CD45RO-negative, CCR7-selected cells formed the naive CD8 fraction, which excluded terminally differentiated effector memory CD45RA+ cells. Some clones are missing from TCRdb's copy, which holds only in-frame ones; the method was immunoSEQ multiplex PCR. The table has about 2.1 million clones, just over 90% seen once; the top ten hold 1.5% to 2%. Input material: naive CD8+ T cells from PBMCs. The source of these receptors is a man aged 18 to 29 in good health. Some clones in this sample may be carry-over from other donors' samples.

The chain couples TRBV4-3 to TRBJ1-2, with 7 bases fitting TRBD1. The germline V gene encodes CDR1 LGHNA and CDR2 YSLEER. There are 18 residues in the CDR3. Unmatched junction bases numbered 15, after V lost 5 bases and J lost 0 bases. CDR3 DNA sequence: TGCGCCAGCAGCTGGGCCCTGGTTGACGGGACAGCTAACTATGGCTACACCTTC. Translated: CASSWALVDGTANYGYTF.

The rearrangement links TRBV7-3 to TRBJ2-7; D is unresolved. CDR3 length: 15 amino acids. Germline CDR1 and CDR2: SGHTA and FQGTGA. Trimming stripped 5 bases from V and 3 bases from J, with 17 bases between. The CDR3 sequence is CASSLIRQANYEQYF. The CDR3 nucleotides read TGTGCCAGCAGCCTAATCCGCCAGGCCAACTACGAGCAGTACTTC.

V and J are TRBV2 and TRBJ1-5; D is unclear. V lost 0 bases, J lost 7 bases, and 10 bases lay in between. CDR1 SNHLY and CDR2 FYNNEI come from the germline V gene. This CDR3 is built from 14 residues. In DNA, the CDR3 is TGTGCCAGCAGTGAAGCGCTTGGGAGGCAGCCCCAGCATTTT. Protein: CASSEALGRQPQHF.

The chain is built from TRBV29-1 and TRBJ2-7; 10 positions agree with TRBD1. Germline values: CDR1 SQVTM, CDR2 ANQGSEA. Unmatched junction bases numbered 12, after V lost 6 bases and J lost 1 base. The CDR3 contains 16 residues. CDR3 bases: TGCAGCGTAGCCGGGACAGGGGCTAACCCGTCCTACGAGCAGTACTTC. Translation: CSVAGTGANPSYEQYF.

Remarks on this clone: The identical CDR3 is also encoded by other nucleotide sequences in the sample. The chain joins TRBV7-8 to TRBJ2-7; D unclear. CDR1 and CDR2 (germline): SGHVS, FQNEAQ. V lost 1 base and J lost 4, with 5 bases in between. The CDR3 covers 12 residues. The CDR3 DNA follows: TGTGCCAGCAGCTTAGGAAGGTACGAGCAGTACTTC. Translation gives CASSLGRYEQYF.

This clone was counted a single time. The gene calls are TRBV29-1 and TRBJ2-2, with TRBD2 identical over 8 bases. The ends lost 7 bases at V and 6 bases at J; junction bases unmatched: 13. CDR3 length equals 15 residues. Germline V gene sequence: CDR1 SQVTM, CDR2 ANQGSEA. This CDR3 is CSAAREGYRAGELFF. In DNA, the CDR3 is TGCAGCGCCGCCCGGGAGGGCTACAGGGCCGGGGAGCTGTTTTTT.

The J gene is TRBJ2-7, the V gene TRBV5-1; 12 bases agree with TRBD2. The CDR3 has 14 amino acids. CDR1 is SGHRS, CDR2 YFSETQ, per germline. The V gene end was trimmed by 4 bases and the J gene end by 9 bases; junction bases not matched to a gene: 8. CDR3 amino acids: CASSPTSGRTGQYF. In nucleotides, the CDR3 is TGCGCCAGCAGCCCGACTAGCGGGAGAACAGGGCAGTACTTC.

This chain joins TRBV7-2 and TRBJ2-2; possibly TRBD2 for D (5 bases). V dropped 6 bases and J dropped 7 bases, with 15 bases sitting between them. This CDR3 has 14 amino acids. CDR1 and CDR2 from the germline V gene are SGHTA and FQGNSA. CDR3 protein: CASRSRTEGGELFF. The CDR3 DNA follows: TGTGCCAGCAGGTCCCGGACTGAGGGCGGGGAGCTGTTTTTT.

The chain is built from TRBV6-1 and TRBJ2-5; D remains unclear. V was cut by 4 bases and J by 6 bases, with 18 bases left in between. Germline V gene lookup returns CDR1 MNHNS and CDR2 SASEGT. CDR3 length equals 15 residues. The CDR3 region is CASSGLVGLEKTQYF. Written as DNA, the CDR3 is TGTGCCAGCAGTGGGTTGGTGGGGTTGGAAAAGACCCAGTACTTC.

Here the CDR3 DNA reads TGTGCCAGTAGTTATCGTCTGGGCATGAACACTGAAGCTTTCTTT. Protein sequence: CASSYRLGMNTEAFF. V is TRBV19 and J is TRBJ1-1; D ambiguous. CDR3 length: 15 residues. From germline, CDR1 is LNHDA and CDR2 SQIVND (reference sequence). Trimming shortened V by 5 bases and J by 0 bases, and 13 bases separated the two germline ends.

The chain employs TRBV6-6 and TRBJ2-1; TRBD1 matches 7 bases. CDR3 length: 16 residues. J was trimmed by 4 bases and V by 5 bases; bases with no gene match: 11. CDR1 is MNHNY, CDR2 SVGAGI, per germline (reference sequence). In DNA form, the CDR3 reads TGTGCCAGCAGTCACGACCTCGAGACAGGGTACAATGAGCAGTTCTTC. Encoded protein: CASSHDLETGYNEQFF.

The chain links TRBV7-8 to TRBJ2-5, with 10 bases that match TRBD1. V gave up 5 bases and J gave up 5 bases; unmatched junction bases: 8. The length of the CDR3 is 15 residues. The V gene's germline CDR1 is SGHVS and CDR2 FQNEAQ. The CDR3 region has the DNA TGTGCCAGCAGCCCCGCAGACAGGGGGCAGGAGACCCAGTACTTC. Its protein is CASSPADRGQETQYF.

This chain links TRBV6-6 with TRBJ2-7, with D possibly being TRBD2 (6 bases). V lost 4 bases and J 7 bases, leaving 14 bases between the germline ends. The CDR3 totals 13 residues. CDR1 is MNHNY, CDR2 SVGAGI, per germline (reference sequence). The CDR3 region is CASSLGGAREQYF. CDR3 nucleotide sequence: TGTGCCAGCAGTTTAGGAGGGGCAAGGGAGCAGTACTTC.

V usage is TRBV27 and J usage is TRBJ2-7, with D uncertain. Germline CDR1 MNHEY, CDR2 SMNVEV (reference sequence). The V gene lost 5 bases and the J gene lost 6 bases, with 14 bases spanning the gap. This CDR3 contains 13 residues. DNA of the CDR3: TGTGCCAGCAGTCTGTCGGGTTCGAGCGAGCAGTACTTC. Protein product: CASSLSGSSEQYF.

The rearrangement uses TRBV13 and TRBJ2-7; 8 bases line up with TRBD2. This CDR3 has 16 amino acids. The germline V gene encodes CDR1 PRHDT and CDR2 FYEKMQ (reference sequence). The V gene end was trimmed by 5 bases and the J gene end by 1 base; junction bases not matched to a gene: 10. In DNA form, the CDR3 reads TGTGCCAGCAGCCCCATACGGACTAGCAATTCCTACGAGCAGTACTTC. Translation gives CASSPIRTSNSYEQYF.

The gene calls are TRBV28 and TRBJ2-1; 8 bases fit TRBD2. The CDR3 spans 15 residues. Losses at the gene ends were 3 bases for V and 5 bases for J; bases not matched to a gene: 6. Per the germline V gene, CDR1 is MDHEN and CDR2 is SYDVKM. CDR3 bases: TGTGCCAGCAGTTTCGGTAGCGGGGTCGACAATGAGCAGTTCTTC. The encoded protein is CASSFGSGVDNEQFF.

This sequence joins TRBV27 and TRBJ1-2; D uncertain. V lost 0 bases, J lost 4 bases, and 9 bases lay in between. The V gene's germline CDR1 is MNHEY and CDR2 SMNVEV (reference sequence). This CDR3 comprises 14 residues. The chain's CDR3 is CASSLSPALYGYTF. The DNA for the CDR3 is TGTGCCAGCAGTTTATCGCCGGCCCTCTATGGCTACACCTTC.